One sample yielded the 17 T cell receptor beta chains listed below, sequenced in a study of technical replicates of blood from a few donors. Using immunoSEQ multiplex PCR, the repertoire was profiled, and TCRdb retains in-frame clones only, with some absent. The sample yields 85,000 to 90,000 clones, just under 95% seen once. Sequenced material: T cells isolated from PBMCs. The receptors here all came from a human donor in good health.

The CDR3 DNA sequence: TGTGCCAGCAGTGACTCCCAGGGCTACACCTTC. It translates to CASSDSQGYTF. The rearrangement links TRBV6-4 to TRBJ1-2; no clear D gene. Germline lookup yields CDR1 MRHNA and CDR2 SNTAGT. Trimming took 0 bases from V and 8 from J, leaving 4 bases between them. This CDR3 is 11 amino acids long.

The chain is built from TRBV5-1 and TRBJ2-7, with TRBD1 matching 9 bases. The V segment lost 3 bases and the J segment 3 bases; nucleotides outside the gene matches: 7. CDR3 length equals 15 residues. The germline V gene encodes CDR1 SGHRS and CDR2 YFSETQ. CDR3: CASSSNRGPVYEQYF. The CDR3 DNA follows: TGCGCCAGCAGCTCCAACAGGGGGCCAGTCTACGAGCAGTACTTC.

The J gene is TRBJ2-2, the V gene TRBV2, with a tentative D call TRBD1 (5 bases). V lost 4 bases and J lost 0, with 18 bases in between. The germline V gene has CDR1 SNHLY and CDR2 FYNNEI. This CDR3 has 18 amino acids. In DNA, the CDR3 is TGTGCCAGCAGTGTTTCTAGGACAAGGAGCTCGAACACCGGGGAGCTGTTTTTT. Its protein product is CASSVSRTRSSNTGELFF.

This rearrangement joins TRBV11-3 to TRBJ2-1; TRBD2 aligns across 11 bases. Germline-derived CDR1 and CDR2 are SGHNT and YENEEA. The CDR3 loop spans 16 amino acids. The J segment lost 6 bases and the V segment lost 4 bases, leaving 8 bases of the junction unmatched. For the CDR3, the DNA is TGTGCCAGCAGCTCACAGCTAGCGGGGGGCGTCAATGAGCAGTTCTTC. This gives the protein CASSSQLAGGVNEQFF.

The chain carries TRBV5-1 and TRBJ2-1; 10 nucleotides align to TRBD2. The ends lost 0 bases at V and 3 bases at J; junction bases unmatched: 3. In germline, CDR1 is SGHRS, CDR2 YFSETQ. The CDR3 loop spans 16 amino acids. This chain's CDR3 is CASSLGGTSVYNEQFF. In DNA form, the CDR3 reads TGCGCCAGCAGCTTGGGTGGGACTAGCGTCTACAATGAGCAGTTCTTC.

The chain uses TRBV7-8 and TRBJ2-5; 8 positions match TRBD1. The CDR3 contains 16 residues. From germline, CDR1 is SGHVS and CDR2 FQNEAQ. J was trimmed by 6 bases and V by 5 bases; bases with no gene match: 14. CDR3 coding DNA: TGTGCCAGCAGCCGCCGTTCGAGACAGGGGCTAAAGACCCAGTACTTC. Protein: CASSRRSRQGLKTQYF.

J is TRBJ2-5 and V is TRBV9, with TRBD2 matching over 7 bases. Trimming at V came to 1 base and at J to 4 bases, leaving 4 bases not matched to a gene. This CDR3 has 14 residues. CDR1 and CDR2 from the germline V gene are SGDLS and YYNGEE. As DNA, the CDR3 is TGTGCCAGCAGCGTAACGCCGGGAGGAGAGACCCAGTACTTC. Its translation is CASSVTPGGETQYF.

The chain carries TRBV27 and TRBJ1-5; D unresolved. CDR1 and CDR2 from the germline V gene are MNHEY and SMNVEV (reference sequence). The CDR3 spans 15 residues. Trimming stripped 5 bases from V and 3 bases from J, with 14 bases between. CDR3 nucleotide sequence: TGTGCCAGCAGTCCGCGCGCGGGGATCAATCAGCCCCAGCATTTT. This sequence encodes CASSPRAGINQPQHF.

CDR3 sequence: CASRLGTDNEKLFF. The DNA for the CDR3 is TGTGCCAGCAGACTCGGGACAGATAATGAAAAACTGTTTTTT. V is TRBV2 and J is TRBJ1-4; TRBD1 matches at 7 bases. This CDR3 region has 14 residues. Germline V lookup: CDR1 SNHLY, CDR2 FYNNEI. Losses at the gene ends were 6 bases for V and 4 bases for J; bases not matched to a gene: 5.

The V gene is TRBV18, the J gene TRBJ2-2; no definite D call. The CDR3 totals 17 residues. V was clipped by 5 bases and J by 0 bases, with 16 bases between them. CDR1 KGHSH and CDR2 LQKENI come from the germline V gene. Here the CDR3 reads CASSITARPPNTGELFF. CDR3 nucleotide sequence: TGTGCCAGCTCAATTACCGCGCGTCCCCCGAACACCGGGGAGCTGTTTTTT.

V usage is TRBV5-6 and J usage is TRBJ2-7, with unresolved D. This CDR3 has 14 residues. V lost 2 bases and J lost 0, with 9 bases in between. Germline V CDR1 and CDR2: SGHDT, YYEEEE. The CDR3 DNA sequence: TGTGCCAGCAGCTTTTTGACAAGCTCCTACGAGCAGTACTTC. This codes for CASSFLTSSYEQYF. Using reference TRBV5-6 and TRBJ2-7 for the parts outside the CDR3, the full variable domain is DAGVTQSPTHLIKTRGQQVTLRCSPKSGHDTVSWYQQALGQGPQFIFQYYEEEERQRGNFPDRFSGHQFPNYSSELNVNALLLGDSALYLCASSFLTSSYEQYFGPGTRLTVT.

The chain employs TRBV11-3 and TRBJ2-7; TRBD2 might be the D (5 bases). Germline V gene sequence: CDR1 SGHNT, CDR2 YENEEA. CDR3 length equals 14 residues. Trimming shortened V by 4 bases and J by 9 bases, and 19 bases separated the two germline ends. The CDR3: CASSSSTGGGAQYF. DNA of the CDR3: TGTGCCAGCAGCTCCTCGACCGGAGGTGGTGCGCAGTACTTC.

The rearrangement uses TRBV7-2 and TRBJ2-1; 15 bases line up with TRBD2. The CDR3 has 19 residues. J was trimmed by 2 bases and V by 2 bases; bases with no gene match: 7. The germline V gene encodes CDR1 SGHTA and CDR2 FQGNSA. The CDR3 here is CASSLPGLAGGNTYNEQFF. The CDR3 nucleotides read TGTGCCAGCAGCTTACCGGGACTAGCGGGAGGAAACACCTACAATGAGCAGTTCTTC.

The V call is TRBV28, the J call TRBJ2-7; the match to TRBD2 covers 9 bases. The V and J ends lost 5 bases and 5 bases, in that order; junction bases with no gene match: 13. The CDR3 runs to 16 residues. Per germline, CDR1 MDHEN and CDR2 SYDVKM. Here the CDR3 reads CASSAGSAGGVHEQYF. In DNA form, the CDR3 reads TGTGCCAGCAGTGCCGGATCGGCGGGAGGGGTCCACGAGCAGTACTTC.

The rearrangement uses TRBV19 and TRBJ1-2, with no clear D. Looked up from germline, CDR1 is LNHDA and CDR2 is SQIVND (reference sequence). CDR3 length: 15 amino acids. The V and J ends lost 0 bases and 2 bases respectively, with 10 bases between them. The DNA of the CDR3 is TGTGCCAGTAGTATAGATTACTATGGAAACTATGGCTACACCTTC. Translated: CASSIDYYGNYGYTF. The full variable domain, completed using reference TRBV19 and TRBJ1-2, is DGGITQSPKYLFRKEGQNVTLSCEQNLNHDAMYWYRQDPGQGLRLIYYSQIVNDFQKGDIAEGYSVSREKKESFPLTVTSAQKNPTAFYLCASSIDYYGNYGYTFGSGTRLTVV.

The CDR3 region has the DNA TGTGCCTGGAGAGCTAGGGGTTTTGGGGAAAAACTGTTTTTT. Its protein product is CAWRARGFGEKLFF. The chain recombines TRBV30 with TRBJ1-4, with a weak D call TRBD1 (5 bases). The V and J ends lost 3 bases and 8 bases respectively, with 16 bases between them. Per the germline V gene, CDR1 is GTSNPN and CDR2 is SVGIG (reference sequence). The CDR3 is 14 amino acids.

This sequence joins TRBV19 and TRBJ1-1, with a tentative D call TRBD1 (5 bases). Per germline, CDR1 LNHDA and CDR2 SQIVND (reference sequence). This CDR3 has 13 amino acids. V lost 8 bases and J lost 5, with 15 bases in between. CDR3 loop: CASGGASNTEAFF. The DNA for the CDR3 is TGTGCCAGTGGAGGGGCCTCGAATACTGAAGCTTTCTTT.